This TCR beta chain was recovered during a study of blood T cell repertoires in COVID-19. Across the whole study: COVID-19 samples collected from the United States, Italy and Spain covered acute and convalescent phases. PBMCs, B-cell-depleted T cells, or T cells provided the cDNA or gDNA that made up the material.

This clone was seen more than once but under ten times. The V and J ends lost 6 bases and 8 bases respectively, with 7 bases between them. The germline V gene encodes CDR1 MNHEY and CDR2 SVGAGI. The CDR3 is 11 residues long. Original data processing: Estimates of nucleated cell counts were drawn from the amplification of reference gene primers. Libraries were prepared by immunoSEQ multiplex PCR; TCRdb keeps only in-frame clonotypes and omits some of them. From that table come the V and J calls and clone size; the DNA was used to work out D and trimming. The data show about 100,000 clones, 80% seen once.

This chain joins TRBV6-5 and TRBJ2-2; weak D call: TRBD1 (5 bases). Sequencing input: peripheral blood. The clonotype originates from a man aged 70-80 years with active or convalescent COVID-19. For the CDR3, the DNA is TGTGCCAGCAGGAGACAGGGGGAGCTGTTTTTT. Translated: CASRRQGELFF.